This T cell receptor beta chain emerged from a study of T cells in Graves' hyperthyroidism and ophthalmopathy. Study information: Peripheral blood samples were taken at initial diagnosis, prior to any treatment.

Notes on the study in general: Blood also contained most expanded thyroid clonotypes above 0.001.

The CDR3 spans 13 residues. CDR1 and CDR2 (germline): GTSNPN, SVGIG (reference sequence). V shed 0 bases and J shed 6 bases, with 11 bases lying between them. A patient was excluded if there was uncontrolled infection, other autoimmune disease, pregnancy or lactation. Amplified regions were TCR beta CDR3 sequences from RNA transcripts. The HTBI primer set served for first-round RT-PCR of the TCR CDR3. TCRdb called the multiplex PCR reads again in MiXCR, with one record for every CDR3 protein. The table shows roughly 530,000 distinct CDR3 sequences, with about 15% occurring only once. This clonotype was recorded at least ten times. Its specificity is unknown.

The receptor comes from a woman younger than 30 with Graves' ophthalmopathy. This chain uses TRBV30 with TRBJ1-1, with D perhaps matching TRBD1 (5 bases). The material sequenced was blood. The CDR3 loop reads CAWSVRGAPEAFF. CDR3 DNA: TGTGCCTGGAGTGTAAGGGGAGCACCTGAAGCTTTCTTT.